The sequence of this TCR beta chain was determined in a study of human T cells and chemical hapten exposure. Study summary: Sensitizing treatment utilized 2% DPC over an approximately 2 cm by approximately 2 cm portion of upper inner arm skin. The study enrolled mostly female patients with alopecia areata, totalis or universalis.

Time point of the sample: pre-sensitization, week 0. Treatment meaning: therapeutic diphenylcyclopropenone sensitization with weekly scalp DPC. Unfractionated whole blood was the source of the extracted total RNA. The CDR3 is made up of 16 amino acids. V was shortened by 0 bases and J by 8 bases, with 18 bases between the two germline ends. Germline CDR1 reads SGHRS; CDR2 reads YFSETQ. Study-level results: Controls formed significantly fewer large CDR3 similarity clusters than expanded TCRs did.

MiXCR, applied by TCRdb to the RACE reads, yields one record per CDR3 protein. This table has over 50,000 distinct CDR3 sequences, 9.5% to 10% appearing once. The table lists this clonotype with a count of one. What it binds is unknown. The conserved closing phenylalanine or tryptophan is absent in this CDR3, likely reflecting a read error. The sequences come from whole blood, collected in connection with sensitization to the hapten diphenylcyclopropenone (DPC). The V call is TRBV5-1, the J call TRBJ2-1; the D gene is possibly TRBD1 (5 bases). This TCR came from a woman under 40 with alopecia areata. Some clones in this sample may be carry-over from other donors' samples. Here the CDR3 DNA reads TGCGCCAGCAGCTTGGTGGGCCAGGGTGATGTCGATGAGCAGTTCCTC. Its protein product is CASSLVGQGDVDEQFL.